The sequence of this TCR beta chain was determined in a study of beta chain features in type 1 diabetes. Study conclusions and caveats: Naive, central memory and regulatory TCRB repertoires appeared more similar among patients than healthy donors. Among all four CD4+ subsets, Type 1 diabetes patients had TCRB CDR3s that were moderately but significantly shorter.

The authors reverse transcribed all of the isolated RNA, so sequencing captured expressed TCRB transcripts. The method was immunoSEQ multiplex PCR; TCRdb's version includes in-frame clones alone and lacks a portion of them. The repertoire holds about 150,000 clones, with about 8.5% as singletons. In its sample, this clone was seen a few times. The antigen is undetermined. CDR3 length: 16 amino acids. CDR1 is SGHRS, CDR2 YFSETQ, per germline. The junction had 8 bases not matched to a gene; V was cut back by 2 bases and J by 6 bases. This TCR was sampled from a man aged 18 to 29 in good health. Sequencing used central memory CD4+ T cells from blood. The V and J genes are TRBV5-1 and TRBJ2-2; 9 bases are shared with TRBD1. Written as DNA, the CDR3 is TGCGCCAGCAGCTTTACAGGGGGCAATGTGGCCGGGGAGCTGTTTTTT. This gives the protein CASSFTGGNVAGELFF.